A selection of T cell receptor beta chains follows, all from one sample in a study of T cells in Graves' hyperthyroidism and ophthalmopathy. TCRdb independently ran MiXCR on the multiplex PCR reads; one entry per CDR3 protein. Among 500,000 to 750,000 distinct CDR3 sequences listed, approximately 15% were seen once. The material sequenced was blood. Receptor source: a woman aged 18-29 years with Graves' ophthalmopathy. Each CDR3 is given with its conserved first and last residue. A D gene is named only where the DNA matches it firmly. Expanded clones are given a class, and other clones once, few, many or no size at all.

v_gene,abundance,d_gene,j_gene,CDR3nt,CDR3aa
TRBV9,.,.,TRBJ2-5,TGTGCCAGCAGCGTAGGTAGGGGCCGGGGGACCCAGTACTTC,CASSVGRGRGTQYF
TRBV6-2/TRBV6-3,few,.,TRBJ1-1,TGTGCCAGCAGTTACTTGGGAGGTCGAACTGAAGCTTTCTTT,CASSYLGGRTEAFF
TRBV28,.,.,TRBJ1-2,TGTACCAGCAGTTTACCCCCAGGGGTCGACTATGGCTACACCTTC,CTSSLPPGVDYGYTF
TRBV13,few,.,TRBJ1-4,TGTGCCAGCAGCTTACGGGCCGGGGACGAAAAACTGTTTTTT,CASSLRAGDEKLFF
TRBV28,many,TRBD1,TRBJ2-3,TGTGCCAGCAATCCAGGGGGCGTCGATACGCAGTATTTT,CASNPGGVDTQYF
TRBV7-2,.,.,TRBJ2-2,TGTGCCAGCAGCTTAGTTCTGAGGGCCGGGGAGCTGTTTTTT,CASSLVLRAGELFF
TRBV3-1,many,TRBD1,TRBJ1-1,TGTGCCAGCAGCCCCTCTGGGGCAGGGGGGAGAACTGAAGCTTTCTTT,CASSPSGAGGRTEAFF
TRBV6-1,many,TRBD2,TRBJ2-6,TGTGCCAGCAGTGAGCGCCTAGCGGGAGGGCCGGGCGGGGCCAACGTCCTGACTTTC,CASSERLAGGPGGANVLTF
TRBV28,.,.,TRBJ1-5,TGTGCCAGCACCCAAACCCAGGGAAATCAGCCCCAGCATTTT,CASTQTQGNQPQHF
TRBV5-6,many,.,TRBJ2-7,TGTGCCAGCAGCTTATCGGACGAGCAGTACTTC,CASSLSDEQYF
TRBV27,.,TRBD1,TRBJ2-7,TGTGCCAGTCAGGGGGCGGAGTACGAGCAGTACTTC,CASQGAEYEQYF
TRBV9,once,.,TRBJ2-7,TGTGCCAGCAGCGTAGGAGAGGGGCAGTACGAGCAGTACTTC,CASSVGEGQYEQYF
TRBV7-6,many,TRBD2,TRBJ2-1,TGTGCCAGCAGCTTAGTAGGTGAGGGCGGGAGGGCCGATGAGCAGTTCTTC,CASSLVGEGGRADEQFF
TRBV2,many,TRBD1,TRBJ2-5,TGTGCCAGCAGGGGACAGGGGGCCGGAGAGACCCAGTACTTC,CASRGQGAGETQYF
TRBV7-8,.,.,TRBJ2-6,TGTGCCAGCAGCTCCCAGTGGGTAAGGGCCAACGTCCTGACTTTC,CASSSQWVRANVLTF
TRBV20-1,many,.,TRBJ2-7,TGCAGTGCTGAGGGGCAGGGCTCCTCCTACGAGCAGTACTTC,CSAEGQGSSYEQYF
TRBV12-3/TRBV12-4,few,.,TRBJ1-5,TGTGCCAGCAGTTCTACTCGGGGGCAGCCCCAGCATTTT,CASSSTRGQPQHF
TRBV30,.,TRBD1,TRBJ2-1,TGTGCCTGGAGTTTCATTAAGGGGGCAGGTGAGCAGTTCTTC,CAWSFIKGAGEQFF
TRBV28,many,TRBD2,TRBJ2-1,TGTGCCAGCAGTTTAAGACTAGCGGGAGAAAATGAGCAGTTCTTC,CASSLRLAGENEQFF
TRBV12-3/TRBV12-4,few,.,TRBJ2-2,TGTGCCAGCAGTTTTTCGCCGACCGGGGAGCTGTTTTTT,CASSFSPTGELFF
TRBV6-1,few,TRBD2,TRBJ2-1,TGTGCCAGCAGTTTCGGGCTAGCGGGAGGATGGTACAATGAGCAGTTCTTC,CASSFGLAGGWYNEQFF
TRBV30,many,TRBD1,TRBJ1-1,TGTGCCTGGAGCCCACAGGGGGCGACCACTGAAGCTTTCTTT,CAWSPQGATTEAFF
TRBV28,.,TRBD2,TRBJ2-1,TGTGCCAGCAGTCCACGTAGAGGCGGGAGTCGGAACAATGAGCAGTTCTTC,CASSPRRGGSRNNEQFF
TRBV30,many,.,TRBJ2-7,TGTGCCTGGAGTCTCCAGGGGGAGCAGTACTTC,CAWSLQGEQYF
TRBV7-2,many,.,TRBJ2-7,TGTGCCAGCAGCCCCCAAGGCGGCTACGAGCAGTACTTC,CASSPQGGYEQYF
TRBV2,.,.,TRBJ1-6,TGTGCCAGCAGGCCGGGACACGTGGGTCCAAATTCACCCCTCCACTTT,CASRPGHVGPNSPLHF